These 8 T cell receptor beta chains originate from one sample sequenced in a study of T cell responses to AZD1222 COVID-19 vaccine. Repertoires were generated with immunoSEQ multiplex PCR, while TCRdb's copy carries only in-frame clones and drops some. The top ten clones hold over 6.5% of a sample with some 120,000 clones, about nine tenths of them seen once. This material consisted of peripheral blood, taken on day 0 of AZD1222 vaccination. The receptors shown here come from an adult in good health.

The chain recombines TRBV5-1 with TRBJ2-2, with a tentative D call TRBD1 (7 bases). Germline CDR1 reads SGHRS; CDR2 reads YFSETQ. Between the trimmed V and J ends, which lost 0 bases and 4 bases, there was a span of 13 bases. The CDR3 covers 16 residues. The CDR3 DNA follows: TGCGCCAGCAGCTTGGTAGGAGGGGGCAGCACCGGGGAGCTGTTTTTT. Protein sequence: CASSLVGGGSTGELFF.

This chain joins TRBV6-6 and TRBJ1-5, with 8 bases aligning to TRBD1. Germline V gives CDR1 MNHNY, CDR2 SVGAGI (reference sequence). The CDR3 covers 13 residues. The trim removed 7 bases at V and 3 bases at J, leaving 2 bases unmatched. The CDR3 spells CASKTGDNQPQHF. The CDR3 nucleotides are TGTGCCAGCAAGACAGGGGACAATCAGCCCCAGCATTTT.

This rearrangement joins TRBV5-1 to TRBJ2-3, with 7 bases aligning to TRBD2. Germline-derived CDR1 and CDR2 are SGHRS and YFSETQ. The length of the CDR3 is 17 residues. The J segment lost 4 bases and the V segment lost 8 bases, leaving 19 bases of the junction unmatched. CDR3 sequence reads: CARGRAQTFPSADTQYF. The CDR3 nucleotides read TGCGCCAGGGGGAGGGCTCAAACATTCCCGAGTGCAGATACGCAGTATTTT.

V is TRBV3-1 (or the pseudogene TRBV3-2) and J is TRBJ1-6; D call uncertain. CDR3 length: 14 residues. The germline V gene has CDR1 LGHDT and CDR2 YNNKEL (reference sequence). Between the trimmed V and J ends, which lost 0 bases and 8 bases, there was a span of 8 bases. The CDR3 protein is CASSQDASDSPLHF. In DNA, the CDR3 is TGTGCCAGCAGCCAAGATGCGAGCGATTCACCCCTCCACTTT.

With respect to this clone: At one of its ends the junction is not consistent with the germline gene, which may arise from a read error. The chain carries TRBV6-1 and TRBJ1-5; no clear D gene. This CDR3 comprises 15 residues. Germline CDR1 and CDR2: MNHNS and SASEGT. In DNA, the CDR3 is TGTGCCAGCATTGAACTTAGTCGGGTAAATCAGCCCCAGCATTTT. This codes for CASIELSRVNQPQHF.

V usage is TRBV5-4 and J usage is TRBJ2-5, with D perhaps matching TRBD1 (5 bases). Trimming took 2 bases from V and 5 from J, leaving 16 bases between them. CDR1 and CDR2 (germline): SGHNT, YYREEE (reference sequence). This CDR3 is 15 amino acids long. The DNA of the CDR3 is TGTGCCAGCAGCTTAAACCAGGGAAGACAGGAGACCCAGTACTTC. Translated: CASSLNQGRQETQYF. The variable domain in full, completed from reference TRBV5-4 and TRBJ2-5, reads ETGVTQSPTHLIKTRGQQVTLRCSSQSGHNTVSWYQQALGQGPQFIFQYYREEENGRGNFPPRFSGLQFPNYSSELNVNALELDDSALYLCASSLNQGRQETQYFGPGTRLLVL.

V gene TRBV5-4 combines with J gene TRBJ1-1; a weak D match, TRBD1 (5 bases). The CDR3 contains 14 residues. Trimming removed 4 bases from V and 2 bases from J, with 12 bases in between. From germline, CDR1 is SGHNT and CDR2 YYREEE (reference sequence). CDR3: CASSHADRNTEAFF. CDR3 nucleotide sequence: TGTGCCAGCAGCCACGCAGACAGAAACACTGAAGCTTTCTTT.

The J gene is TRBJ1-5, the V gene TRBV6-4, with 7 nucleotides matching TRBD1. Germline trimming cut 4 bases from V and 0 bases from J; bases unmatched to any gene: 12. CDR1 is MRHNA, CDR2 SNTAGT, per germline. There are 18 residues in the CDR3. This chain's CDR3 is CASSAGDSGYYSNQPQHF. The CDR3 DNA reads TGTGCCAGCAGTGCCGGGGACAGCGGATATTATAGCAATCAGCCCCAGCATTTT.